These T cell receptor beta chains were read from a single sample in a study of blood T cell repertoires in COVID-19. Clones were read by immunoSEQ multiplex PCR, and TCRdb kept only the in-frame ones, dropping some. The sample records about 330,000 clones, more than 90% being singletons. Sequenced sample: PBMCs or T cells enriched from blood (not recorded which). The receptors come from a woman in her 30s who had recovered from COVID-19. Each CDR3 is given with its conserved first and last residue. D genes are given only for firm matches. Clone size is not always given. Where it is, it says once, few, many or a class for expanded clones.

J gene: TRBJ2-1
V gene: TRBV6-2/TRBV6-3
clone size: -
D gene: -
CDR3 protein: CASSYRGTSYNEQFF
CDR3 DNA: TGTGCCAGCAGTTACAGGGGGACCTCCTACAATGAGCAGTTCTTC

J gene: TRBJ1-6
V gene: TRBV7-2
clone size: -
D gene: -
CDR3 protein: CASSLAGQSNSPLHF
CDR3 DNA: TGTGCCAGCAGCTTAGCTGGGCAGAGTAATTCACCCCTCCACTTT

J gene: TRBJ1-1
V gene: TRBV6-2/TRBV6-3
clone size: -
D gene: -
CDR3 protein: CASSHRILGVGTEAFF
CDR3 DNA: TGTGCCAGCAGTCACCGTATATTAGGAGTGGGTACTGAAGCTTTCTTT

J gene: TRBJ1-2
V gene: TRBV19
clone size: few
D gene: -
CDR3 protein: CATLQVLGGGYTF
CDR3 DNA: TGTGCCACCCTGCAGGTTCTAGGGGGTGGCTACACCTTC

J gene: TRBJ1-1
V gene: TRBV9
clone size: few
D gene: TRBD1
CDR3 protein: CASSPRGQGMNTEAFF
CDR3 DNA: TGTGCCAGCAGCCCCCGCGGACAGGGAATGAACACTGAAGCTTTCTTT

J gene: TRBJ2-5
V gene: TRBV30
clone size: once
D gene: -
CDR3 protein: CAWSLSQRTQYF
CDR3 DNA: TGTGCCTGGAGTCTCTCTCAGCGGACCCAGTACTTC

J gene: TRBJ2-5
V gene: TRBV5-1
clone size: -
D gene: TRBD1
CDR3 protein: CASSLAAGTEETQYF
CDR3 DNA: TGCGCCAGCAGCTTGGCAGCCGGGACAGAAGAGACCCAGTACTTC

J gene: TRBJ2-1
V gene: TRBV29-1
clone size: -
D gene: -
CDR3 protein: CSVSAGSGEQFF
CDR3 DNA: TGCAGCGTCAGTGCCGGGAGCGGGGAGCAGTTCTTC

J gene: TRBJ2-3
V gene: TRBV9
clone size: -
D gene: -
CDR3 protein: CASSVSRGWTDTQYF
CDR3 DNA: TGTGCCAGCAGCGTAAGCAGGGGTTGGACAGATACGCAGTATTTT

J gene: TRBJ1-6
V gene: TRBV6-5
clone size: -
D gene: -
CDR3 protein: CASRNSSYNSPLHF
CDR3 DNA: TGTGCCAGCCGCAACAGCTCCTATAATTCACCCCTCCACTTT

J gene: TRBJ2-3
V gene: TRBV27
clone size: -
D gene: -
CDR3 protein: CASSFLDTQYF
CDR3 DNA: TGTGCCAGCAGTTTCCTCGATACGCAGTATTTT

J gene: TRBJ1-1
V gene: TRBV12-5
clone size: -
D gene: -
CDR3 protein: CASAPSGGTEAFF
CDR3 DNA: TGTGCTAGTGCCCCATCGGGGGGCACTGAAGCTTTCTTT

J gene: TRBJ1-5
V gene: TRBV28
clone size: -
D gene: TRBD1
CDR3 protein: CASSPGIRQGVQPQHF
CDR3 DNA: TGTGCCAGCAGCCCTGGGATCCGACAGGGGGTGCAGCCCCAGCATTTT

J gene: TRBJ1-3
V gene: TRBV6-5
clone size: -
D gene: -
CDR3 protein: CASTSGGRNTIYF
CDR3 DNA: TGTGCCAGCACTTCTGGAGGGAGAAACACCATATATTTT

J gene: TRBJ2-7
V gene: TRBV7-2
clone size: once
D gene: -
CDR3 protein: CASSLGGLYTYEQYF
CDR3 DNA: TGTGCCAGCAGCTTAGGGGGGCTCTACACCTACGAGCAGTACTTC